Listed here are 15 T cell receptor beta chains from one sample, sequenced in a study of blood T cell repertoires in COVID-19. Some clones are missing from TCRdb's copy, which holds only in-frame ones; the method was immunoSEQ multiplex PCR. The data hold around 320,000 clones, with 89% observed a single time. The sample taken for sequencing was PBMCs or T cells enriched from blood (not recorded which). Receptor source: a woman between 50 and 59 years old who had been exposed to COVID-19.

The chain employs TRBV19 and TRBJ2-7; maybe TRBD2 (7 bases). CDR3 length: 16 amino acids. V shed 5 bases and J shed 0 bases, with 17 bases lying between them. Germline V CDR1 and CDR2: LNHDA, SQIVND (reference sequence). The CDR3 spells CASSPLGGGASYEQYF. DNA of the CDR3: TGTGCCAGTAGTCCCCTGGGGGGGGGCGCCTCCTACGAGCAGTACTTC.

J is TRBJ1-2 and V is TRBV3-1 (or the pseudogene TRBV3-2); a weak D match, TRBD1 (5 bases). The V gene lost 7 bases and the J gene lost 4 bases, with 13 bases spanning the gap. The CDR3 is 13 residues long. In germline, CDR1 is LGHDT, CDR2 YNNKEL (reference sequence). Here the CDR3 reads CASKLSGSYGYTF. The DNA for the CDR3 is TGTGCCAGCAAGCTTTCAGGGTCCTATGGCTACACCTTC.

This sequence joins TRBV5-1 and TRBJ2-7, with 12 bases identical to TRBD2. Germline assignment: CDR1 SGHRS and CDR2 YFSETQ. Trimming removed 4 bases from V and 3 bases from J; junction bases left unmatched: 5. The CDR3 is 15 amino acids. CDR3 DNA: TGCGCCAGCAGCACTAGCGGGGGGTCCTTCTACGAGCAGTACTTC. Amino acids: CASSTSGGSFYEQYF.

The V and J genes are TRBV5-8 and TRBJ2-3; 11 bases are a match to TRBD1. The germline V gene has CDR1 SGHTS and CDR2 YDEGEE. CDR3 length equals 16 residues. Trimming took 4 bases from V and 0 from J; bases not matched to a gene: 4. CDR3 coding DNA: TGTGCCAGCAGCATCGGACAGGGGGCAAGCACAGATACGCAGTATTTT. It specifies CASSIGQGASTDTQYF.

V usage is TRBV18 and J usage is TRBJ1-1, with TRBD1 matching 10 bases. CDR1 is KGHSH and CDR2 is LQKENI in the germline V gene. This CDR3 is built from 15 residues. V trimming: 3 bases; J trimming: 5 bases; junction bases outside the gene matches: 6. In DNA, the CDR3 is TGTGCCAGCTCACCGAGTCGGACAGGGGGAACTGAAGCTTTCTTT. Translated: CASSPSRTGGTEAFF.

The V and J genes are TRBV5-1 and TRBJ2-2, with 8 bases that match TRBD1. The germline CDR1 and CDR2 sequences are SGHRS and YFSETQ. With V trimmed by 7 bases and J by 2 bases, 4 bases remained unmatched. This CDR3 has 14 residues. The CDR3, as DNA: TGCGCCAGCCAGGACAGGGTTAACACCGGGGAGCTGTTTTTT. Protein product: CASQDRVNTGELFF. The full variable domain, completed using reference TRBV5-1 and TRBJ2-2, is KAGVTQTPRYLIKTRGQQVTLSCSPISGHRSVSWYQQTPGQGLQFLFEYFSETQRNKGNFPGRFSGRQFSNSRSEMNVSTLELGDSALYLCASQDRVNTGELFFGEGSRLTVL.

The chain couples TRBV12-3 or TRBV12-4 to TRBJ1-3; D remains unclear. V was pared by 6 bases and J by 1 base, with 7 bases between. This CDR3 contains 13 residues. Here the CDR3 reads CASRTESGNTIYF. CDR3 DNA: TGTGCCAGCAGAACAGAATCTGGAAACACCATATATTTT.

The chain combines TRBV6-5 with TRBJ1-6, with TRBD1 matching 8 bases. The CDR3 runs 14 residues. The germline CDR1 and CDR2 sequences are MNHEY and SVGAGI. V lost 6 bases, J lost 14 bases, and 12 bases stayed unmatched. CDR3 protein: CASRSGTGILSLHF. The CDR3 DNA reads as TGTGCCAGCAGGTCCGGGACAGGTATTTTGTCCCTCCACTTT.

The chain is built from TRBV9 and TRBJ2-1; 7 positions match TRBD2. With V trimmed by 3 bases and J by 1 base, 4 bases remained unmatched. Per the germline V gene, CDR1 is SGDLS and CDR2 is YYNGEE. The CDR3 sequence is 15 residues long. The CDR3 coding sequence is TGTGCCAGCAGCGCCGGGACTACATCCTACAATGAGCAGTTCTTC. It specifies CASSAGTTSYNEQFF.

The chain links TRBV13 to TRBJ1-4, with D possibly being TRBD1 (5 bases). Trimming cost V 3 bases and J 0 bases, with 14 bases left between them. There are 17 residues in the CDR3. CDR1 and CDR2 (germline): PRHDT, FYEKMQ (reference sequence). CDR3 in DNA: TGTGCCAGCAGCTTTCTAGACAGTACCACAACTAATGAAAAACTGTTTTTT. Its protein product is CASSFLDSTTTNEKLFF.

This clone was recorded once. The rearrangement links TRBV6-6 to TRBJ2-7; the D gene is possibly TRBD1 (6 bases). Germline V gives CDR1 MNHNY, CDR2 SVGAGI (reference sequence). The CDR3 covers 13 residues. V was trimmed by 5 bases and J by 6 bases, leaving 14 bases between them. The CDR3, as DNA: TGTGCCAGCAGTCTAACAGGGTCTCGCGAGCAGTACTTC. This sequence encodes CASSLTGSREQYF.

The rearrangement uses TRBV30 and TRBJ1-2; D may be TRBD1 (6 bases). V was trimmed by 2 bases and J by 4 bases, leaving 23 bases between them. Germline CDR1 and CDR2: GTSNPN and SVGIG (reference sequence). The CDR3 has 17 amino acids. This chain's CDR3 is CAWSTGLPYVSSYGYTF. The CDR3 DNA follows: TGTGCCTGGAGTACAGGGCTTCCTTACGTTTCTAGCTATGGCTACACCTTC.

Details on this clone: The identical CDR3 is also encoded by other nucleotide sequences in the sample. This chain uses TRBV4-1 with TRBJ1-5; TRBD1 might be the D (6 bases). CDR3 length equals 15 residues. Germline CDR1 reads MGHRA; CDR2 reads YSYEKL. Trimming shortened V by 1 base and J by 0 bases, and 7 bases separated the two germline ends. The DNA for the CDR3 is TGCGCCAGCAGCCAAGTGGGGGCTAGCAATCAGCCCCAGCATTTT. Amino acids: CASSQVGASNQPQHF.

The chain joins TRBV3-1 (or the pseudogene TRBV3-2) to TRBJ2-5; D remains unclear. V lost 1 base and J 4 bases, leaving 4 bases between the germline ends. Germline CDR1 LGHDT, CDR2 YNNKEL (reference sequence). The CDR3 totals 12 residues. Here the CDR3 DNA reads TGTGCCAGCAGCCAAGTGGCAGAGACCCAGTACTTC. This encodes CASSQVAETQYF.

This clone was detected a few times. The J gene is TRBJ1-1, the V gene TRBV5-4; D remains ambiguous. Germline CDR1 reads SGHNT; CDR2 reads YYREEE (reference sequence). The CDR3 sequence is 13 residues long. V was trimmed by 5 bases and J by 3 bases, leaving 11 bases between them. CDR3 protein: CASRTNRDTEAFF. CDR3 DNA: TGTGCCAGCAGGACCAACCGGGACACTGAAGCTTTCTTT.